This entry lists 18 T cell receptor beta chains sequenced from one sample in a study of identical twins. MiXCR was run by TCRdb on the 5' RACE reads, yielding one entry per CDR3 protein. The data show a few hundred thousand distinct CDR3 sequences, roughly 20% seen once. Sequencing input: naive T cells sorted from blood. The receptors shown here come from a man aged 50-60 years in good health.

This clonotype was recorded many times. This rearrangement joins TRBV5-1 to TRBJ2-4, with TRBD1 identical over 7 bases. Germline V gene sequence: CDR1 SGHRS, CDR2 YFSETQ. The CDR3 has 15 residues. V shed 0 bases, J shed 3 bases, and the junction held 3 bases outside the gene matches. The DNA of the CDR3 is TGCGCCAGCAGCTTGGGACAGGGCAACAAAAACATTCAGTACTTC. Protein: CASSLGQGNKNIQYF. The full variable domain, rest sourced from reference TRBV5-1 and TRBJ2-4, is KAGVTQTPRYLIKTRGQQVTLSCSPISGHRSVSWYQQTPGQGLQFLFEYFSETQRNKGNFPGRFSGRQFSNSRSEMNVSTLELGDSALYLCASSLGQGNKNIQYFGAGTRLSVL.

This chain connects TRBV7-2 to TRBJ2-1; 8 positions match TRBD2. The CDR3 consists of 14 residues. Germline lookup yields CDR1 SGHTA and CDR2 FQGNSA. Losses at the gene ends were 1 base for V and 10 bases for J; bases not matched to a gene: 6. The CDR3 region has the DNA TGTGCCAGCAGCTTAGATTCGGGGGGGCGCGAGCAGTTCTTC. Its protein is CASSLDSGGREQFF.

The chain links TRBV7-2 to TRBJ2-1; TRBD2 aligns across 8 bases. The CDR3 extends over 16 amino acids. Trimming cost V 5 bases and J 3 bases; bases outside gene matches: 9. Germline-derived CDR1 and CDR2 are SGHTA and FQGNSA. Here the CDR3 reads CASSQWTSSFYNEQFF. The CDR3 nucleotides read TGTGCCAGCAGCCAGTGGACTAGCAGCTTCTACAATGAGCAGTTCTTC. Full variable domain (remainder filled in from reference TRBV7-2 and TRBJ2-1): GAGVSQSPSNKVTEKGKDVELRCDPISGHTALYWYRQSLGQGLEFLIYFQGNSAPDKSGLPSDRFSAERTGGSVSTLTIQRTQQEDSAVYLCASSQWTSSFYNEQFFGPGTRLTVL.

The chain has TRBV12-3 or TRBV12-4 and TRBJ2-1, with 15 bases matching TRBD2. The ends lost 3 bases at V and 3 bases at J; junction bases unmatched: 6. The CDR3 is 18 residues long. The DNA for the CDR3 is TGTGCCAGCAGTTTGTGGGGACTAGCGGGAGGCAACTACAATGAGCAGTTCTTC. Amino acids: CASSLWGLAGGNYNEQFF.

The chain is built from TRBV11-2 and TRBJ2-7, with D possibly being TRBD2 (5 bases). CDR1 is SGHAT and CDR2 is FQNNGV in the germline V gene. Trimming left V 5 bases short and J 3 bases short, with 17 bases between. This CDR3 comprises 15 residues. CDR3 DNA: TGTGCCAGCAGCGCCCTAGTGACTATAAACTACGAGCAGTACTTC. Encoded protein: CASSALVTINYEQYF.

V and J are TRBV10-2 and TRBJ2-2; D remains ambiguous. The CDR3 is 13 residues long. Trimming removed 2 bases from V and 3 bases from J, with 4 bases in between. Germline V CDR1 and CDR2: WSHSY, SAAADI. The DNA of the CDR3 is TGCGCCAGCAGTGAGCGGGACACCGGGGAGCTGTTTTTT. Its protein product is CASSERDTGELFF.

The V gene is TRBV10-3, the J gene TRBJ2-7, with 7 positions matching TRBD2. Per the germline V gene, CDR1 is ENHRY and CDR2 is SYGVKD. CDR3 length: 14 residues. V shed 10 bases and J 2 bases; nucleotides not matched to a gene: 11. The CDR3 DNA sequence: TGTGCCAGCAAACGGGAGGCAGCCCCCTACGAGCAGTACTTC. Its protein product is CASKREAAPYEQYF.

This clonotype was detected only a few times. The chain employs TRBV7-2 and TRBJ2-7; TRBD2 matches 8 bases. The CDR3 is made up of 14 amino acids. Trimming removed 0 bases from V and 13 bases from J; junction bases left unmatched: 11. Germline V CDR1 and CDR2: SGHTA, FQGNSA. The CDR3 DNA reads TGTGCCAGCAGCTTAGCGTATCGGGAGGGCCAAAAATACTTC. This sequence encodes CASSLAYREGQKYF.

Many counts were recorded for this clonotype. V is TRBV7-2 and J is TRBJ2-7; the match to TRBD2 covers 8 bases. Germline V gives CDR1 SGHTA, CDR2 FQGNSA. The CDR3 length is 14 residues. The trim removed 4 bases at V and 3 bases at J, leaving 5 bases unmatched. The CDR3 protein is CASSSAAGVYEQYF. DNA for the CDR3: TGTGCCAGCAGCTCGGCAGCGGGAGTCTACGAGCAGTACTTC.

The table lists this clonotype with many counts. The chain combines TRBV12-3 or TRBV12-4 with TRBJ1-2; D may be TRBD1 (5 bases). V was shortened by 6 bases and J by 4 bases, with 9 bases between the two germline ends. CDR3 length equals 12 residues. CDR3 DNA: TGTGCCAGCAGGACAGAGGGCTATGGCTACACCTTC. The encoded protein is CASRTEGYGYTF.

This clonotype was found a few times. The V gene is TRBV20-1, the J gene TRBJ2-3; TRBD2 matches at 10 bases. The CDR3 loop spans 15 amino acids. Looked up from germline, CDR1 is DFQATT and CDR2 is SNEGSKA (reference sequence). V was pared by 3 bases and J by 6 bases, with 9 bases of the junction left unmatched. CDR3 sequence reads: CSASMRLAGVDTQYF. The CDR3 DNA reads as TGCAGTGCTAGTATGAGGCTAGCGGGAGTTGATACGCAGTATTTT.

V gene TRBV3-1 combines with J gene TRBJ2-1; possible D gene TRBD1, 5 bases. Germline CDR1 LGHDT, CDR2 YNNKEL (reference sequence). This CDR3 is built from 16 residues. V was cut by 0 bases and J by 3 bases, with 12 bases left in between. The CDR3 spells CASSQDTRQGYNEQFF. The CDR3 DNA reads as TGTGCCAGCAGCCAAGATACTCGGCAGGGCTACAATGAGCAGTTCTTC.

This clonotype has a handful of counts. The J gene is TRBJ2-5, the V gene TRBV20-1; D is possibly TRBD2 (6 bases). V dropped 1 base and J dropped 4 bases, with 13 bases sitting between them. This CDR3 is 14 amino acids long. Germline V CDR1 and CDR2: DFQATT, SNEGSKA (reference sequence). The CDR3 region is CSARVEGIGETQYF. CDR3 DNA: TGCAGTGCTAGAGTGGAGGGTATAGGAGAGACCCAGTACTTC.

This clonotype was seen repeatedly, ten times or more. J is TRBJ2-5 and V is TRBV12-3 or TRBV12-4; D might be TRBD1 (6 bases). The CDR3 loop spans 14 amino acids. V was clipped by 5 bases and J by 2 bases, with 12 bases between them. CDR3 coding DNA: TGTGCCAGCAGTGTAAGGGACACGCAAGAGACCCAGTACTTC. This encodes CASSVRDTQETQYF.

This clonotype was seen only a few times. The rearrangement links TRBV7-2 to TRBJ2-7, with 9 bases fitting TRBD2. This CDR3 comprises 15 residues. Germline V gene data show CDR1 as SGHTA and CDR2 as FQGNSA. V lost 3 bases and J lost 7; bases outside the gene matches: 10. CDR3 sequence: CASSLEVAGVQEQYF. In DNA, the CDR3 is TGTGCCAGCAGCTTGGAGGTAGCGGGAGTCCAAGAGCAGTACTTC.

CDR3 protein: CASSLVRDKYEQYF. The CDR3 nucleotides are TGTGCCAGCAGCTTAGTTCGGGACAAGTACGAGCAGTACTTC. The chain has TRBV7-9 and TRBJ2-7; TRBD1 is a possible D gene (6 bases). Germline V gene data show CDR1 as SEHNR and CDR2 as FQNEAQ (reference sequence). This CDR3 has 14 amino acids. V was trimmed by 1 base and J by 4 bases, leaving 11 bases between them.

This clonotype was picked up many times. V is TRBV6-1 and J is TRBJ2-7; D possibly corresponds to TRBD1 (5 bases). This CDR3 has 14 amino acids. Germline loops: CDR1 MNHNS, CDR2 SASEGT. V gave up 6 bases and J gave up 0 bases, with 12 bases separating them. The CDR3 DNA is TGTGCCAGCAGCGAAATGACAGTCTCCTACGAGCAGTACTTC. Amino acids: CASSEMTVSYEQYF.

Here the CDR3 DNA reads TGCGCCAGCAGCTTAAGGCCAGGGGACAGCACAGATACGCAGTATTTT. The encoded protein is CASSLRPGDSTDTQYF. The chain has TRBV5-1 and TRBJ2-3; D is perhaps TRBD1 (6 bases). Germline-derived CDR1 and CDR2 are SGHRS and YFSETQ. This CDR3 comprises 16 residues. V dropped 2 bases and J dropped 0 bases, with 13 bases sitting between them.